Listed below are T cell receptor beta chains from one sample, sequenced in a study of shared clonotypes between healthy human individuals. Profiling relied on immunoSEQ multiplex PCR, and the TCRdb table lists in-frame clones only, not all of them. The top ten hold approximately 12% of the sample, which has fewer than 650,000 clones, 70% to 80% seen once. Source material: PBMCs. The receptors originated from a woman between 40 and 50 years old in good health. Some clones in this sample may be carry-over from other donors' samples. CDR3s include the opening cysteine and the closing phenylalanine or tryptophan. A D gene is named only where the DNA matches it firmly. Not all rows give a size; the values are once, few, many and, for expanded clones, a class.

. | TRBJ2-1 | TRBV11-2 | . | TGTGCCAGCAGCTTAGGAAGGAAACTGGTTGGGGGCTCCTACAATGAGCAGTTCTTC | CASSLGRKLVGGSYNEQFF
. | TRBJ2-5 | TRBV5-6 | TRBD1 | TGTGCCAGCAGTAGAACAGGGGACGGGGAGACCCAGTACTTC | CASSRTGDGETQYF
. | TRBJ2-5 | TRBV21-1 | . | TGTGCCAGCAGCAAAGAGGGACTAGCGGGAGATGTGCAAAGAGAGACCCAGTACTTC | CASSKEGLAGDVQRETQYF
. | TRBJ1-1 | TRBV27 | . | TGTGCCAGCAGTTTCAGAGGCTACACTGAAGCTTTCTTT | CASSFRGYTEAFF
. | TRBJ1-5 | TRBV29-1 | . | TGCAGCGTTCGGACGGATGCCGATCAGCCCCAGCATTTT | CSVRTDADQPQHF
. | TRBJ2-3 | TRBV5-4 | TRBD1 | TGTGCCAGCAGCCACCGGGACAGGGGCACAGATACGCAGTATTTT | CASSHRDRGTDTQYF
few | TRBJ1-5 | TRBV2 | . | TGTGCCAGCAGCCCCCCCAATCAGCCCCAGCATTTT | CASSPPNQPQHF
. | TRBJ1-2 | TRBV7-2 | TRBD1 | TGTGCCAGCAGCCGAAGACAGGGGGCCTATGGCTACACCTTC | CASSRRQGAYGYTF
. | TRBJ2-1 | TRBV7-5 | . | TGTGCCAGAAGCCTCAAACCCGGCGCCTATAGCTCCTACAATGAGCAGTTCTTC | CARSLKPGAYSSYNEQFF
. | TRBJ2-2 | TRBV11-2 | . | TGTGCCAGCAGCTACGGGTACGCCGGGGAGCTGTTTTTT | CASSYGYAGELFF
. | TRBJ2-7 | TRBV4-1 | TRBD1 | TGCGCCAGCAGCCCCTATGGAGGGACAGGAACCTACGAGCAGTACTTC | CASSPYGGTGTYEQYF
. | TRBJ2-1 | TRBV5-1 | . | TGCGCCAGCAGATCCGCCGGGACGAACTACAATGAGCAGTTCTTC | CASRSAGTNYNEQFF
few | TRBJ2-7 | TRBV18 | . | TGTGCCAGCTCACCACTCCCTAGCGTGACCTACGAGCAGTACTTC | CASSPLPSVTYEQYF
few | TRBJ1-5 | TRBV19 | . | TGTGCCAGTAGTATCCTTGGGCAGGTTAGCAATCAGCCCCAGCATTTT | CASSILGQVSNQPQHF
. | TRBJ2-7 | TRBV29-1 | TRBD2 | TGCAGCGTTGATGGAGTAGCGGGAGCCAGGGAGCAGTACTTC | CSVDGVAGAREQYF
. | TRBJ1-1 | TRBV7-6 | . | TGTGCCAGCAGCTCCCGGGTGGGGAGGGGTGGAACTGAAGCTTTCTTT | CASSSRVGRGGTEAFF
. | TRBJ2-1 | TRBV7-2 | . | TGTGCCAGCAGCTCTAGCGTTTCTTGGGGGAATGAGCAGTTCTTC | CASSSSVSWGNEQFF
. | TRBJ2-3 | TRBV7-9 | . | TGTGCCAGCAGCTTGGCGAGCACAGATACGCAGTATTTT | CASSLASTDTQYF
. | TRBJ2-3 | TRBV4-2 | TRBD2 | TGTGCCAGCAGCAGAACTTTAAGCGGGAGGGCCTATTCCGATACGCAGTATTTT | CASSRTLSGRAYSDTQYF
few | TRBJ1-1 | TRBV28 | TRBD1 | TGTGCCAGCAGTTTAAGGACAGGGGACACTGAAGCTTTCTTT | CASSLRTGDTEAFF
few | TRBJ2-1 | TRBV7-3 | . | TGTGCCAGCAGCCCCGCCGGCGGCAATGAGCAGTTCTTC | CASSPAGGNEQFF
once | TRBJ2-1 | TRBV18 | . | TGTGCCAGCTCACCTACGGCGGGCCAAACCTACAATGAGCAGTTCTTC | CASSPTAGQTYNEQFF
. | TRBJ1-1 | TRBV5-1 | TRBD1 | TGCGCCAGCAGCCCCAGACAGGGAAGCACTGAAGCTTTCTTT | CASSPRQGSTEAFF
. | TRBJ2-7 | TRBV19 | . | TGTGCCAGTAGTATTCAGGGGACCCCCTACGAGCAGTACTTC | CASSIQGTPYEQYF